This entry lists 31 T cell receptor beta chains sequenced from one sample in a study of cytomegalovirus exposure and HLA in healthy donors (dated by TCRdb to 2015 to 2018). Libraries were built with the immunoSEQ multiplex PCR assay. The multiplex PCR relied on a mix of 60 forward primers for TCR Vbeta segments and 13 reverse primers for TCR Jbeta segments. This immuneACCESS table, as held by TCRdb, lists in-frame sequences with V and J called but not all clones. Of the missing ones, under half trace to an unresolved V gene in checked studies; the others have no known cause. This sample has tens of thousands of clones in its table, and around 75% of those were observed once. The top ten hold roughly 51% of the sample. Sequencing used PBMCs. Receptors were obtained from a man aged 45-60 years in good health and CMV-seropositive.

On this clone itself: Sequence at one end of the junction differs from germline and may be a read error. The rearrangement uses TRBV7-9 and TRBJ2-5; 13 bases map to TRBD2. The CDR3 length is 18 residues. Germline CDR1 is SEHNR and CDR2 is FQNEAQ (reference sequence). This chain's CDR3 is CSSSLHLGLAGEEETQYF. CDR3 nucleotide sequence: TGTTCCAGCAGCTTACACCTCGGACTAGCGGGAGAGGAGGAGACCCAGTACTTC. Supplemented by reference TRBV7-9 and TRBJ2-5, the full variable domain reads DTGVSQNPRHKITKRGQNVTFRCDPISEHNRLYWYRQTLGQGPEFLTYFQNEAQLEKSRLLSDRFSAERPKGSFSTLEIQRTEQGDSAMYLCSSSLHLGLAGEEETQYFGPGTRLLVL.

V and J are TRBV2 and TRBJ2-2; 8 bases agree with TRBD1. Trimming at V came to 3 bases and at J to 7 bases, leaving 7 bases not matched to a gene. The CDR3 is 15 amino acids. The germline V gene encodes CDR1 SNHLY and CDR2 FYNNEI. CDR3 in amino acids: CASSEQGAFIGELFF. The DNA of the CDR3 is TGTGCCAGCAGTGAGCAGGGGGCCTTTATCGGGGAGCTGTTTTTT.

The V and J genes are TRBV25-1 and TRBJ1-3; D not certain. Per germline, CDR1 MGHDK and CDR2 SYGVNS. Between the trimmed V and J ends, which lost 5 bases and 0 bases, there was a span of 14 bases. CDR3 length equals 16 residues. CDR3 amino acids: CASSPRWASSGNTIYF. CDR3 DNA sequence: TGTGCCAGCAGTCCGAGATGGGCCTCCTCTGGAAACACCATATATTTT.

V gene TRBV7-3 combines with J gene TRBJ1-1; tentatively, D is TRBD1 (6 bases). The V and J ends lost 1 base and 0 bases respectively, with 15 bases between them. The CDR3 extends over 17 amino acids. CDR1 is SGHTA, CDR2 FQGTGA, per germline. This CDR3 is CASSLRGGRGLNTEAFF. The CDR3 nucleotides read TGTGCCAGCAGCTTAAGGGGGGGGCGGGGCCTGAACACTGAAGCTTTCTTT.

This chain uses TRBV7-2 with TRBJ1-5, with 9 bases matching TRBD1. The trim removed 3 bases at V and 4 bases at J, leaving 7 bases unmatched. The CDR3 covers 16 residues. The germline gives CDR1 SGHTA, CDR2 FQGNSA. The CDR3 is CASSLGDRETNQPQHF. CDR3 bases: TGTGCCAGCAGCTTGGGGGACAGGGAGACTAATCAGCCCCAGCATTTT.

In its sample, this clone was seen once. The chain carries TRBV14 and TRBJ1-6, with 9 bases fitting TRBD1. Germline values: CDR1 SGHDN, CDR2 FVKESK. The CDR3 sequence is 17 residues long. V lost 3 bases and J lost 4; bases outside the gene matches: 7. The CDR3 DNA sequence: TGTGCCAGCAGCCACGGGACAGGGAGACCTTATAATTCACCCCTCCACTTT. Translating gives CASSHGTGRPYNSPLHF.

The J gene is TRBJ1-1, the V gene TRBV6-1; TRBD1 agrees at 7 bases. V shed 8 bases and J 0 bases; nucleotides not matched to a gene: 3. There are 13 residues in the CDR3. Germline CDR1 reads MNHNS; CDR2 reads SASEGT. The CDR3 is CASAGQVNTEAFF. The CDR3 nucleotides read TGTGCCAGCGCCGGACAGGTGAACACTGAAGCTTTCTTT.

This clone was counted between two and nine times. The rearrangement uses TRBV25-1 and TRBJ1-5; TRBD1 matches 11 bases. The V segment lost 1 base and the J segment 6 bases; nucleotides outside the gene matches: 2. This CDR3 is built from 15 residues. The germline gives CDR1 MGHDK, CDR2 SYGVNS. Written as DNA, the CDR3 is TGTGCCAGCAGTGAATCAGGACAGGGGGCTCAGCCCCAGCATTTT. This encodes CASSESGQGAQPQHF.

The chain employs TRBV6-6 and TRBJ1-6, with 7 bases lining up with TRBD1. CDR1 MNHNY and CDR2 SVGAGI come from the germline V gene (reference sequence). CDR3 length equals 15 residues. Trimming at V came to 5 bases and at J to 3 bases, leaving 4 bases not matched to a gene. CDR3 protein: CASSRDRSYNSPLHF. The CDR3, as DNA: TGTGCCAGCAGTAGGGACAGAAGCTATAATTCACCCCTCCACTTT.

The table lists this clone with a few counts. This sequence joins TRBV10-1 and TRBJ2-1, with 11 bases fitting TRBD2. Germline-derived CDR1 and CDR2 are WNHNN and SYGVQD (reference sequence). With 5 bases clipped from V and 9 bases from J, the junction kept 3 bases outside the gene matches. The CDR3 has 13 amino acids. CDR3 DNA: TGCGCCAGCAGTACCGGGACTAGCGGTGAGCAGTTCTTC. Amino acids: CASSTGTSGEQFF.

This clone appeared a single time. The genes are TRBV6-5 and TRBJ1-6; TRBD1 agrees at 7 bases. V lost 5 bases, J lost 3 bases, and 4 bases stayed unmatched. Germline V gene sequence: CDR1 MNHEY, CDR2 SVGAGI. This CDR3 is 15 amino acids long. For the CDR3, the DNA is TGTGCCAGCAGTAGGGACAGAAGCTATAATTCACCCCTCCACTTT. Its translation: CASSRDRSYNSPLHF.

This clone turned up a few times. J is TRBJ2-3 and V is TRBV5-1, with 10 bases lining up with TRBD2. CDR3 length: 20 amino acids. V dropped 0 bases and J dropped 3; count of bases not matched to a gene: 16. CDR1 SGHRS and CDR2 YFSETQ come from the germline V gene. CDR3 in DNA: TGCGCCAGCAGCTTGGAGGGGGCTAGCGGGAGAAATTTTGGGACAGATACGCAGTATTTT. It specifies CASSLEGASGRNFGTDTQYF.

The gene calls are TRBV28 and TRBJ2-5, with D tentatively TRBD1 (5 bases). The germline gives CDR1 MDHEN, CDR2 SYDVKM. The CDR3 is 13 residues long. V was trimmed by 4 bases and J by 3 bases, leaving 9 bases between them. For the CDR3, the DNA is TGTGCCAGCAGTTCTGGGGCTGAAGAGACCCAGTACTTC. Amino acids: CASSSGAEETQYF.

This rearrangement joins TRBV9 to TRBJ2-2, with 7 positions matching TRBD2. The germline V gene has CDR1 SGDLS and CDR2 YYNGEE. The CDR3 runs to 15 residues. Trimming took 0 bases from V and 6 from J; bases not matched to a gene: 5. CDR3 protein: CASSVDGGWAGELFF. CDR3 DNA sequence: TGTGCCAGCAGCGTAGACGGGGGGTGGGCCGGGGAGCTGTTTTTT.

V usage is TRBV10-3 and J usage is TRBJ1-5; the match to TRBD1 covers 10 bases. The ends lost 10 bases at V and 0 bases at J; junction bases unmatched: 9. CDR3 length equals 16 residues. Per the germline V gene, CDR1 is ENHRY and CDR2 is SYGVKD. This chain's CDR3 is CASRPGTGDSNQPQHF. Here the CDR3 DNA reads TGTGCCAGCAGGCCCGGGACAGGGGATAGCAATCAGCCCCAGCATTTT.

Comments on this clone: The junction departs from germline at one end; a sequencing error may be responsible. The chain recombines TRBV7-7 with TRBJ2-7; 8 bases fit TRBD1. Per the germline V gene, CDR1 is SSHAT and CDR2 is FNYEAQ (reference sequence). This CDR3 is built from 12 residues. CDR3 in DNA: TGTGCTAGCAGCCAGACAGGGGACGAGCAGTACTTC. It is translated as CASSQTGDEQYF.

J is TRBJ2-3 and V is TRBV19, with 8 bases that match TRBD1. Germline V gives CDR1 LNHDA, CDR2 SQIVND (reference sequence). V gave up 4 bases and J gave up 2 bases; unmatched junction bases: 11. The length of the CDR3 is 17 residues. The CDR3 reads CASSNPPGTGPTDTQYF. CDR3 coding DNA: TGTGCCAGTAGTAACCCCCCCGGGACAGGACCCACAGATACGCAGTATTTT.

The chain is built from TRBV27 and TRBJ2-7; TRBD1 matches 8 bases. Germline CDR1 and CDR2: MNHEY and SMNVEV (reference sequence). The CDR3 is 14 amino acids. V was pared by 3 bases and J by 1 base, with 2 bases of the junction left unmatched. CDR3 protein: CASSFQGASYEQYF. CDR3 coding DNA: TGTGCCAGCAGTTTCCAGGGGGCATCCTACGAGCAGTACTTC.

This clone showed up just a few times. The CDR3 reads CASSQVAGSIDEQYF. The CDR3 region has the DNA TGCGCCAGCAGCCAAGTGGCGGGAAGCATTGACGAGCAGTACTTC. J is TRBJ2-7 and V is TRBV4-1; D is possibly TRBD2 (6 bases). The length of the CDR3 is 15 residues. CDR1 and CDR2 from the germline V gene are MGHRA and YSYEKL. With 1 base removed from V and 5 bases from J, the gap between germline ends came to 15 bases.

The V and J genes are TRBV7-2 and TRBJ2-5; D not resolved. The CDR3 has 14 amino acids. Germline CDR1 SGHTA, CDR2 FQGNSA. The V and J ends lost 1 base and 1 base respectively, with 7 bases between them. CDR3 sequence (DNA): TGTGCCAGCAGCTTAGTCTCCGTCCAAGAGACCCAGTACTTC. Translated, it gives CASSLVSVQETQYF.

This clone was observed once. The chain uses TRBV27 and TRBJ2-1, with TRBD1 matching over 7 bases. Germline V gene data show CDR1 as MNHEY and CDR2 as SMNVEV (reference sequence). The CDR3 has 15 residues. The J segment lost 2 bases and the V segment lost 0 bases, leaving 1 base of the junction unmatched. The CDR3 sequence is CASSLSGGAYNEQFF. CDR3 in DNA: TGTGCCAGCAGTTTATCAGGGGGCGCCTACAATGAGCAGTTCTTC.

J is TRBJ1-2 and V is TRBV6-7, with D hard to call. TRBV6-7 is an ORF, with its function uncertain. Trimming removed 5 bases at V and 8 bases at J, with 18 bases between. The CDR3 sequence is 14 residues long. CDR3 nucleotides: TGTGCCAGCAGTCACCCGCTTCAGGAGGCCGGCTACACCTTC. Its protein product is CASSHPLQEAGYTF.

The J gene is TRBJ2-1, the V gene TRBV11-2, with D uncertain. The ends were cut back, 0 bases at V and 0 bases at J, with 9 bases in the middle. Germline values: CDR1 SGHAT, CDR2 FQNNGV. CDR3 length: 16 amino acids. The CDR3 protein is CASSLEWASSYNEQFF. CDR3 DNA: TGTGCCAGCAGCTTAGAGTGGGCGAGCTCCTACAATGAGCAGTTCTTC.

The chain employs TRBV5-1 and TRBJ2-3; 10 nucleotides align to TRBD1. After removal of 3 bases from V and 1 base from J, the junction contained 8 bases not matched to a gene. CDR3 size: 17 residues. Germline assignment: CDR1 SGHRS and CDR2 YFSETQ. CDR3 region: CASSSLPGTGGTDTQYF. CDR3 nucleotides: TGCGCCAGCAGCTCCCTCCCCGGGACAGGGGGCACAGATACGCAGTATTTT.

The chain joins TRBV11-2 to TRBJ2-3; D remains unclear. The germline V gene has CDR1 SGHAT and CDR2 FQNNGV. Trimming removed 5 bases at V and 1 base at J, with 4 bases between. This CDR3 is built from 12 residues. CDR3: CASSPGTDTQYF. In nucleotides, the CDR3 is TGTGCCAGCAGCCCCGGCACAGATACGCAGTATTTT.

This chain connects TRBV4-1 to TRBJ1-5; TRBD1 aligns across 7 bases. This CDR3 has 17 residues. V shed 5 bases and J 0 bases; nucleotides not matched to a gene: 10. Germline V gene sequence: CDR1 MGHRA, CDR2 YSYEKL. This CDR3 reads CASSSTGRGDSNQPQHF. In DNA, the CDR3 is TGCGCCAGCAGCTCGACAGGGAGAGGGGATAGCAATCAGCCCCAGCATTTT.

This chain connects TRBV28 to TRBJ1-1, with 7 bases identical to TRBD1. V shed 4 bases and J 4 bases; nucleotides not matched to a gene: 6. This CDR3 is built from 14 residues. The germline V gene encodes CDR1 MDHEN and CDR2 SYDVKM. CDR3 residues: CASSSGGLGTEAFF. Here the CDR3 DNA reads TGTGCCAGCAGTTCAGGGGGTCTAGGCACTGAAGCTTTCTTT.

The chain links TRBV5-1 to TRBJ2-5, with 13 bases identical to TRBD2. Germline V gives CDR1 SGHRS, CDR2 YFSETQ. The CDR3 consists of 16 residues. J lost 5 bases, V lost 4 bases, and 8 bases had no gene match. The CDR3 DNA is TGCGCCAGCAGCCTCGGCCTGGGACTAGCGGGGGAGACCCAGTACTTC. Amino acids: CASSLGLGLAGETQYF.

Of note for this clone: A junction end diverges from the germline sequence, so it may reflect a read error. The chain carries TRBV5-1 and TRBJ1-1; 9 nucleotides match TRBD1. CDR1 and CDR2 (germline): SGHRS, YFSETQ. The CDR3 totals 15 residues. The CDR3 here is CASSPLTGGHTEALF. DNA for the CDR3: TGCGCCAGCAGCCCCCTAACAGGGGGCCACACTGAAGCTCTCTTT.

The gene calls are TRBV11-3 and TRBJ2-7; 8 bases are a match to TRBD1. V was pared by 0 bases and J by 3 bases, with 7 bases of the junction left unmatched. The CDR3 is made up of 16 amino acids. The germline gives CDR1 SGHNT, CDR2 YENEEA. CDR3: CASSLDWAGGSYEQYF. Written as DNA, the CDR3 is TGTGCCAGCAGCTTAGATTGGGCAGGGGGCAGCTACGAGCAGTACTTC.

This clone was counted between two and nine times. At one of its ends the junction is not consistent with the germline gene, which may arise from a read error. The V call is TRBV5-4, the J call TRBJ1-5, with D tentatively TRBD1 (5 bases). In germline, CDR1 is SGHNT, CDR2 YYREEE (reference sequence). CDR3 length: 14 amino acids. CDR3 sequence reads: CARSLGRGGNPQHF. CDR3 bases: TGTGCCAGAAGCTTGGGGAGGGGAGGAAATCCCCAGCATTTT.